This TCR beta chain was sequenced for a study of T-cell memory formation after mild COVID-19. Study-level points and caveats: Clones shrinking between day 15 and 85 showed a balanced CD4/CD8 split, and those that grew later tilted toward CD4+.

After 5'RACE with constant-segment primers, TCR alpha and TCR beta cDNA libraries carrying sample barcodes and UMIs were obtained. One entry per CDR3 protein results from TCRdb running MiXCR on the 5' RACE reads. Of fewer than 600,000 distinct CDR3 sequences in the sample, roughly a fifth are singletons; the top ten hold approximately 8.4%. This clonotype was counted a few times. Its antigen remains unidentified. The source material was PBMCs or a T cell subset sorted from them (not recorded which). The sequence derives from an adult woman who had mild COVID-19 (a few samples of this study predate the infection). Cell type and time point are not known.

The CDR3 region is CASSPPNDRRETQYF. DNA for the CDR3: TGTGCCAGCTCACCACCGAACGACAGGAGGGAGACCCAGTACTTC. V is TRBV18 and J is TRBJ2-5; D may be TRBD1 (6 bases). V was shortened by 0 bases and J by 5 bases, with 13 bases between the two germline ends. The CDR3 spans 15 residues. Germline V lookup: CDR1 KGHSH, CDR2 LQKENI.